A selection of T cell receptor beta chains follows, all from one sample in a study of T cells in Graves' hyperthyroidism and ophthalmopathy. TCRdb independently ran MiXCR on the multiplex PCR reads; one entry per CDR3 protein. Seen here are approximately 410,000 distinct CDR3 sequences, around 15% observed once, and the top ten hold around 14%. The sequenced sample consisted of blood. Every receptor here comes from a young man with Graves' ophthalmopathy. The CDR3 runs from the conserved cysteine through the conserved F or W. The D gene is left open where the match is weak. Where a row states a size, it is once, few, many or the class of an expanded clone; other rows omit it.

>TRBJ2-5|-|few|TRBV4-3
TGCGCCAGCAGCCAGGGGTGGGGGTACCAAGAGACCCAGTACTTC
CASSQGWGYQETQYF
>TRBJ1-1|-|medium-sized|TRBV20-1
TGCAGTGCTAGGCCGACAGCGAACACTGAAGCTTTCTTT
CSARPTANTEAFF
>TRBJ1-1|-|many|TRBV5-6
TGTGCCAGCAGCTTGGGTCAGGTTGAAGCTTTCTTT
CASSLGQVEAFF
>TRBJ2-7|-|-|TRBV4-2
TGTGCCAGCAGCCAAGAAGTAAACAGGGACCTCTCCTACGAGCAGTACTTC
CASSQEVNRDLSYEQYF
>TRBJ2-6|TRBD1|-|TRBV6-1
TGTGCCATCCAAACAGGGGCTGGGGCCAACGTCCTGACTTTC
CAIQTGAGANVLTF
>TRBJ2-3|-|many|TRBV29-1
TGCAGCGTTGTCGAACAGCTTAGCACAGATACGCAGTATTTT
CSVVEQLSTDTQYF
>TRBJ2-3|TRBD2|-|TRBV19
TGTGCCAGTAGTATGGGGGGGGGTCCAGATACGCAGTATTTT
CASSMGGGPDTQYF
>TRBJ2-7|-|-|TRBV12-3/TRBV12-4
TGTGCCAGCAGCGTTCGGGGGCAGGACGAGCAGTACTTC
CASSVRGQDEQYF
>TRBJ2-7|TRBD2|-|TRBV9
TGTGCCAGCAGCTTAGGGCCCTCAGCGGGACTATCCTACGGGCAGTACTTC
CASSLGPSAGLSYGQYF
>TRBJ1-2|-|few|TRBV20-1
TGCAGTACAACAGGGACGGGGTTATGGGGGGGTGGCTACACCTTC
CSTTGTGLWGGGYTF
>TRBJ2-1|TRBD2|once|TRBV27
TGTGCCAGCAGTCTGGGACTAGCGGGGGGGAGATCCTACAATGAGCAGTTCTTC
CASSLGLAGGRSYNEQFF
>TRBJ2-3|-|-|TRBV28
TGTGCCAGCAGTTTATTAGGTCAGCCCCGAACAGATACGCAGTATTTT
CASSLLGQPRTDTQYF
>TRBJ2-7|TRBD2|many|TRBV11-2
TGTGCCAGCAGCTTGACTAGCGGATCCTACGAGCAGTACTTC
CASSLTSGSYEQYF
>TRBJ2-7|-|-|TRBV5-4
TGTGCCAGCAGGAAAGCCTCCGGACGCTACGAGCAGTACTTC
CASRKASGRYEQYF
>TRBJ2-3|-|-|TRBV5-4
TGTGCCAGCAGCTTTGGGCTAGTGACTAGCACAGATACGCAGTATTTT
CASSFGLVTSTDTQYF
>TRBJ2-1|TRBD1|many|TRBV28
TGTGCCAGCAGTTCCTTCGACAGGGACAATGAGCAGTTCTTC
CASSSFDRDNEQFF
>TRBJ1-6|-|-|TRBV11-2
TGTGCCAGCAGCTTAGATCCCGGGACTGCCCTCCACTTT
CASSLDPGTALHF
>TRBJ1-4|-|-|TRBV7-2
TGTGCCAGCAGCACCACAAGACAGTCAACTAATGAAAAACTGTTTTTT
CASSTTRQSTNEKLFF
>TRBJ2-1|TRBD2|many|TRBV6-1
TGTGCCAGCAGGGAGAAACTAGCGGGAGGATATGAGCAGTTCTTC
CASREKLAGGYEQFF
>TRBJ2-7|-|-|TRBV9
TGTGCCAGCAGCGTAGGCTTTCACGACGAGCAGTACTTC
CASSVGFHDEQYF
>TRBJ2-7|-|many|TRBV6-1
TGTGCCAGCAGTGAAGCGCCCCAGGGTGACGAGCAGTACTTC
CASSEAPQGDEQYF
>TRBJ2-5|-|many|TRBV11-2
TGTGCCAGCAGCGAAGAGTGGCAGGTTTCAGAGACCCAGTACTTC
CASSEEWQVSETQYF
>TRBJ2-1|TRBD2|many|TRBV6-1
TGTGCCAGCAGTCCGTGGACTAGCGGGGGGGCAAGGTCCTACAATGAGCAGTTCTTC
CASSPWTSGGARSYNEQFF
>TRBJ1-3|-|few|TRBV25-1
TGTGCCAGCAGTGAATGGGCAGGGTACGGAAACACCATATATTTT
CASSEWAGYGNTIYF
>TRBJ2-5|TRBD2|-|TRBV24-1
TGTGCCACCAGTGATGTCTTGGCGGGAGGGGACGAGACCCAGTACTTC
CATSDVLAGGDETQYF
>TRBJ1-1|-|many|TRBV19
TGTGCCAGTAGTATCAGGGGAGGGAACACTGAAGCTTTCTTT
CASSIRGGNTEAFF
>TRBJ2-1|TRBD2|-|TRBV6-1
TGTGCCAGCAGTTATGGGGGGGTGATGGGCAATGAGCAGTTCTTC
CASSYGGVMGNEQFF
>TRBJ2-2|-|few|TRBV19
TGTGCCAGTCCTGACTTAGTCACCGGGGAGCTGTTTTTT
CASPDLVTGELFF
>TRBJ2-3|TRBD1|many|TRBV20-1
TGCAGTGCTAGGGACAGGGGGATGACAGATACGCAGTATTTT
CSARDRGMTDTQYF
>TRBJ2-1|TRBD1|few|TRBV19
TGTGCCAGTAGTATTGTGACAGGGGTGGCTGAGCAGTTCTTC
CASSIVTGVAEQFF
>TRBJ1-2|-|few|TRBV19
TGTGCCAGTACACGAGGCTATGGCTACACCTTC
CASTRGYGYTF
>TRBJ2-3|-|many|TRBV20-1
TGCAGTGCTAGAGGAATCAGGGGTCCAGATACGCAGTATTTT
CSARGIRGPDTQYF
>TRBJ1-2|-|many|TRBV11-2
TGTGCCAGCAGCTTAGATACGTCGAGTTTGGGCTACACCTTC
CASSLDTSSLGYTF
>TRBJ1-3|-|few|TRBV10-1
TGCGCCAGCAGTGGTCACAGCTCTGGAAACACCATATATTTT
CASSGHSSGNTIYF
>TRBJ1-6|TRBD1|-|TRBV27
TGTGCCAGCAGTTTGGGGACAGGGATCCCAGAGGTTACTGCCCAAAGTAATTCACCCCTCCACTTT
CASSLGTGIPEVTAQSNSPLHF
>TRBJ1-1|-|many|TRBV30
TGTGCCTGGAGTGTGGGCTCGAACACTGAAGCTTTCTTT
CAWSVGSNTEAFF
>TRBJ1-1|-|-|TRBV5-4
TGTGCCAGCAGCCTTTGGCAGCTGAACACTGAAGCTTTCTTT
CASSLWQLNTEAFF
>TRBJ1-4|-|-|TRBV12-3/TRBV12-4
TGTGCCAGCAGTTTAGCTAAGCCTGGAAAACTGTTTTTT
CASSLAKPGKLFF
>TRBJ1-1|-|-|TRBV11-3
TGTGCCAGCAGCCTCGGAGTGAAAAAAGAAGCTTTCTTT
CASSLGVKKEAFF
>TRBJ1-3|-|-|TRBV19
TGTGCCAGTAGTACCCGCGGGTCTGGGATCTCTGGAAACACCATATATTTT
CASSTRGSGISGNTIYF
>TRBJ2-7|-|-|TRBV18
TGTGCCAGCTCACCACGGTCAGGGCAATCCTCCTACGAGCAGTACTTC
CASSPRSGQSSYEQYF
>TRBJ1-1|-|many|TRBV11-3
TGTGCCAGCAGCTTAGCGGGGCTAAATGAAGCTTTCTTT
CASSLAGLNEAFF
>TRBJ2-5|-|-|TRBV20-1
TGCAGTGCTAGAGATCCCGTTGACCCGGGGGAGACCCAGTACTTC
CSARDPVDPGETQYF
>TRBJ2-7|-|-|TRBV7-9
TGTGCCAGCAGCTTACTGGTTGACGAGCAGTACTTC
CASSLLVDEQYF
>TRBJ2-1|-|-|TRBV19
TGTGCCAGTAGTCGAGATTATGGTGAGCAGTTCTTC
CASSRDYGEQFF
>TRBJ2-3|TRBD2|few|TRBV11-2
TGTGCCAGCAGCTTAGACGGCGGGGGGGCCTCCACAGATACGCAGTATTTT
CASSLDGGGASTDTQYF
>TRBJ2-7|TRBD1|-|TRBV2
TGTGCCAGCAGAGGGACAGGGGTCGACGAGCAGTACTTC
CASRGTGVDEQYF
>TRBJ1-4|-|-|TRBV7-9
TGTGCCAGCAGTGTGGGACCCCCTCGGCCCAATGAAAAACTGTTTTTT
CASSVGPPRPNEKLFF